One sample yielded the 32 T cell receptor beta chains listed below, sequenced in a study of OX40 agonist ivuxolimab in advanced cancers. TCRdb's table, derived via immunoSEQ multiplex PCR, lists solely in-frame clones and lacks some. This table has approximately 21,000 clones, around four fifths appearing once. Specimen: CD4+ or CD8+ T cells sorted from blood, collected in a trial of the OX40 agonist ivuxolimab. Receptors originate from an adult with an advanced solid tumor such as melanoma, head and neck, liver or kidney cancer.

The chain carries TRBV6-1 and TRBJ2-2, with D uncertain. The germline V gene encodes CDR1 MNHNS and CDR2 SASEGT. The CDR3 sequence is 14 residues long. V was trimmed by 1 base and J by 0 bases, leaving 3 bases between them. The CDR3 sequence is CASSEGPNTGELFF. CDR3 in DNA: TGTGCCAGCAGTGAAGGCCCGAACACCGGGGAGCTGTTTTTT.

The rearrangement links TRBV18 to TRBJ1-6, with TRBD1 matching over 9 bases. Germline V gives CDR1 KGHSH, CDR2 LQKENI. V shed 3 bases and J 10 bases; nucleotides not matched to a gene: 7. This CDR3 spans 15 amino acids. The CDR3 loop is CASSPLQGAWSPLHF. The CDR3 region has the DNA TGTGCCAGCTCACCCCTACAGGGGGCATGGTCACCCCTCCACTTT. The whole variable domain, filled in from reference TRBV18 and TRBJ1-6, reads NAGVMQNPRHLVRRRGQEARLRCSPMKGHSHVYWYRQLPEEGLKFMVYLQKENIIDESGMPKERFSAEFPKEGPSILRIQQVVRGDSAAYFCASSPLQGAWSPLHFGNGTRLTVT.

V and J are TRBV6-6 and TRBJ1-1; D is unresolved. The CDR3 length is 14 residues. Trimming stripped 0 bases from V and 1 base from J, with 6 bases between. Germline CDR1 is MNHNY and CDR2 is SVGAGI (reference sequence). In DNA form, the CDR3 reads TGTGCCAGCAGTTACTCGAGGGCGAACACTGAAGCTTTCTTT. It yields the protein CASSYSRANTEAFF.

The chain links TRBV11-2 to TRBJ2-6; 8 nucleotides align to TRBD1. This CDR3 region has 15 residues. With 6 bases clipped from V and 6 bases from J, the junction kept 7 bases outside the gene matches. CDR1 is SGHAT, CDR2 FQNNGV, per germline. Here the CDR3 DNA reads TGTGCCAGCAGTCCCGGACAGGGCCAGGCCAACGTCCTGACTTTC. It yields the protein CASSPGQGQANVLTF. Combining the CDR3 with reference TRBV11-2 and TRBJ2-6 gives the whole variable domain EAGVAQSPRYKIIEKRQSVAFWCNPISGHATLYWYQQILGQGPKLLIQFQNNGVVDDSQLPKDRFSAERLKGVDSTLKIQPAKLEDSAVYLCASSPGQGQANVLTFGAGSRLTVL.

V gene TRBV7-2 combines with J gene TRBJ2-7, with TRBD1 matching 9 bases. The CDR3 consists of 13 residues. Germline trimming cut 5 bases from V and 5 bases from J; bases unmatched to any gene: 4. The germline V gene encodes CDR1 SGHTA and CDR2 FQGNSA. This CDR3 reads CASSRDRVNEQYF. The DNA of the CDR3 is TGTGCCAGCAGCCGGGACAGGGTGAACGAGCAGTACTTC. The full variable domain, in which reference TRBV7-2 and TRBJ2-7 provide the parts outside the CDR3, is GAGVSQSPSNKVTEKGKDVELRCDPISGHTALYWYRQSLGQGLEFLIYFQGNSAPDKSGLPSDRFSAERTGGSVSTLTIQRTQQEDSAVYLCASSRDRVNEQYFGPGTRLTVT.

The chain has TRBV7-2 and TRBJ2-1; possibly TRBD1 for D (6 bases). The CDR3 spans 16 residues. V was pared by 4 bases and J by 10 bases, with 23 bases between. CDR1 is SGHTA, CDR2 FQGNSA, per germline. The CDR3 coding sequence is TGTGCCAGCAGCTCATATTGGAGTACTACAGGGTACGAGCAGTTCTTC. It codes for CASSSYWSTTGYEQFF.

In this sample, this clone turned up a few times. The rearrangement uses TRBV6-5 and TRBJ2-2; possible D gene TRBD1, 6 bases. The CDR3 sequence is 15 residues long. V lost 6 bases to trimming and J lost 0 bases, with 11 bases between them. In germline, CDR1 is MNHEY, CDR2 SVGAGI. The CDR3 DNA is TGTGCCAGCAGAACCGGGACAACGAACACCGGGGAGCTGTTTTTT. Amino acid sequence: CASRTGTTNTGELFF.

The rearrangement uses TRBV19 and TRBJ2-1; 14 bases are shared with TRBD2. Per the germline V gene, CDR1 is LNHDA and CDR2 is SQIVND (reference sequence). Losses at the gene ends were 3 bases for V and 3 bases for J; bases not matched to a gene: 7. The CDR3 contains 18 residues. CDR3 in amino acids: CASSMGTSGSALYNEQFF. CDR3 bases: TGTGCCAGTAGTATGGGGACTAGCGGGAGTGCCCTCTACAATGAGCAGTTCTTC.

This sequence joins TRBV4-3 and TRBJ1-4, with 8 bases aligning to TRBD1. Germline-derived CDR1 and CDR2 are LGHNA and YSLEER. Trimming took 0 bases from V and 8 from J; bases not matched to a gene: 8. CDR3 length: 16 amino acids. Written as DNA, the CDR3 is TGCGCCAGCAGCCAAGAACGAGGACAGGGTTACGAAAAACTGTTTTTT. This codes for CASSQERGQGYEKLFF.

For this clone: The same CDR3 can be traced to other DNA sequences in this sample. V usage is TRBV30 and J usage is TRBJ1-5, with D unclear. The CDR3 has 13 amino acids. Trimming left V 3 bases short and J 1 base short, with 7 bases between. In germline, CDR1 is GTSNPN, CDR2 SVGIG (reference sequence). Here the CDR3 DNA reads TGTGCCTGGAGCCCGGACAGCAATCAGCCCCAGCATTTT. This codes for CAWSPDSNQPQHF.

The chain joins TRBV7-3 to TRBJ2-7; TRBD2 matches 7 bases. Per germline, CDR1 SGHTA and CDR2 FQGTGA. The CDR3 consists of 16 residues. V lost 1 base, J lost 5 bases, and 11 bases stayed unmatched. CDR3 bases: TGTGCCAGCAGCTTAAGGCTAGCGGACGTCCCCCACGAGCAGTACTTC. It translates to CASSLRLADVPHEQYF.

The chain carries TRBV4-3 and TRBJ2-7; 13 positions match TRBD2. V gave up 3 bases and J gave up 6 bases; unmatched junction bases: 11. Per the germline V gene, CDR1 is LGHNA and CDR2 is YSLEER. CDR3 length: 17 amino acids. The CDR3 DNA sequence: TGCGCCAGCAGCCACGATCGTTGGGGACTAGCGGGGAGCGAGCAGTACTTC. Protein: CASSHDRWGLAGSEQYF.

The rearrangement links TRBV2 to TRBJ2-1; a weak D match, TRBD1 (5 bases). This CDR3 contains 15 residues. CDR1 and CDR2 (germline): SNHLY, FYNNEI. V shed 7 bases and J shed 3 bases, with 16 bases lying between them. The CDR3 nucleotides read TGTGCCAGCAAGGTCAGGGAAACGTTCTACAATGAGCAGTTCTTC. Its translation is CASKVRETFYNEQFF.

CDR3 in DNA: TGTGCCAGCAGCGGCCGGGGCAACTATGGCTACACCTTC. Translation: CASSGRGNYGYTF. J is TRBJ1-2 and V is TRBV7-2, with TRBD1 as a possible D gene (5 bases). Germline CDR1 and CDR2: SGHTA and FQGNSA. There are 13 residues in the CDR3. V was pared by 5 bases and J by 2 bases, with 9 bases between.

The chain links TRBV5-1 to TRBJ2-3; the D is unclear. The germline gives CDR1 SGHRS, CDR2 YFSETQ. The germline V and J ends were trimmed by 1 base and 2 bases, with 5 bases remaining between them. The CDR3 has 13 residues. CDR3 sequence: CASSLFSTDTQYF. As DNA, the CDR3 is TGCGCCAGCAGCTTGTTTTCCACAGATACGCAGTATTTT.

The V call is TRBV6-1, the J call TRBJ1-2; tentative D call: TRBD1 (5 bases). CDR3 length equals 13 residues. Trimming took 3 bases from V and 4 from J, leaving 9 bases between them. Germline V gene lookup returns CDR1 MNHNS and CDR2 SASEGT. CDR3 amino acids: CASSEGGGYGYTF. For the CDR3, the DNA is TGTGCCAGCAGTGAGGGGGGAGGCTATGGCTACACCTTC.

J is TRBJ2-1 and V is TRBV7-2; D is perhaps TRBD2 (6 bases). This CDR3 is 14 amino acids long. Trimming pared 5 bases from V and 4 bases from J, leaving 12 bases between. CDR1 and CDR2 (germline): SGHTA, FQGNSA. The CDR3 DNA reads TGTGCCAGCAGCCGGGGGTTAGGGTACAATGAGCAGTTCTTC. Its protein product is CASSRGLGYNEQFF.

The chain recombines TRBV10-3 with TRBJ1-6, with D possibly matching TRBD1 (6 bases). The CDR3 sequence is 13 residues long. Germline V gives CDR1 ENHRY, CDR2 SYGVKD. V gave up 6 bases and J gave up 6 bases, with 9 bases separating them. DNA for the CDR3: TGTGCCATCAGGAAGACAGGTAATTCACCCCTCCACTTT. It yields the protein CAIRKTGNSPLHF.

This sequence joins TRBV11-2 and TRBJ2-3; D ambiguous. Trimming removed 3 bases from V and 5 bases from J, with 9 bases in between. The CDR3 is 13 residues long. The V gene's germline CDR1 is SGHAT and CDR2 FQNNGV. The CDR3 region is CASSLNAVDTQYF. The CDR3 nucleotides are TGTGCCAGCAGCTTGAACGCAGTAGATACGCAGTATTTT.

This clone is labeled medium-sized. This chain connects TRBV29-1 to TRBJ1-1; 7 bases are a match to TRBD1. Germline CDR1 reads SQVTM; CDR2 reads ANQGSEA. This CDR3 has 16 residues. V was clipped by 2 bases and J by 6 bases; unmatched bases: 15. CDR3 sequence: CSVERWTGTEESEAFF. CDR3 bases: TGCAGCGTTGAACGGTGGACCGGGACAGAGGAGTCTGAAGCTTTCTTT.

This clone appeared a few times. V is TRBV28 and J is TRBJ1-1; a weak D match, TRBD1 (5 bases). V was pared by 5 bases and J by 0 bases, with 13 bases between. The V gene's germline CDR1 is MDHEN and CDR2 SYDVKM. The CDR3 runs to 15 residues. CDR3 sequence (DNA): TGTGCCAGCAGTCGGGGCGGACTCATGAACACTGAAGCTTTCTTT. Translating it yields CASSRGGLMNTEAFF.

The V and J genes are TRBV5-1 and TRBJ1-3, with TRBD1 as a possible D gene (5 bases). Trimming removed 4 bases from V and 4 bases from J, with 15 bases in between. The germline V gene has CDR1 SGHRS and CDR2 YFSETQ. The CDR3 loop spans 15 amino acids. The CDR3 spells CASSPGDLGGNTIYF. For the CDR3, the DNA is TGCGCCAGCAGCCCCGGGGACTTAGGGGGAAACACCATATATTTT.

The chain couples TRBV5-4 to TRBJ2-1; D not resolved. The V end lost 0 bases, the J end lost 2 bases, and 6 bases lay between the germline ends. Germline-derived CDR1 and CDR2 are SGHNT and YYREEE (reference sequence). The CDR3 totals 14 residues. CDR3 region: CASSLGGPYNEQFF. The CDR3 DNA sequence: TGTGCCAGCAGCTTGGGAGGTCCCTACAATGAGCAGTTCTTC.

The V gene is TRBV5-1, the J gene TRBJ2-7; 8 bases align to TRBD1. The V gene's germline CDR1 is SGHRS and CDR2 YFSETQ. The CDR3 is 14 residues long. V was pared by 4 bases and J by 6 bases, with 9 bases of the junction left unmatched. For the CDR3, the DNA is TGCGCCAGCAGCCAGGGACAGGTTAACACCGAGCAGTACTTC. Its translation: CASSQGQVNTEQYF.

This chain links TRBV7-9 with TRBJ1-2; a possible D gene is TRBD1 (5 bases). CDR3 size: 14 residues. V lost 2 bases and J 5 bases, leaving 12 bases between the germline ends. The germline V gene encodes CDR1 SEHNR and CDR2 FQNEAQ (reference sequence). Here the CDR3 DNA reads TGTGCCAGCAGCTTATCTAGCGCAGGGTATGGCTACACCTTC. Translated, it gives CASSLSSAGYGYTF.

In this sample, this clone turned up once. The gene calls are TRBV6-1 and TRBJ2-5; D might be TRBD1 (6 bases). This CDR3 is 14 amino acids long. Germline V gene data show CDR1 as MNHNS and CDR2 as SASEGT. The V end lost 5 bases, the J end lost 7 bases, and 17 bases lay between the germline ends. Here the CDR3 DNA reads TGTGCCAGCAGTAGCGACAGGAGTGGGGGGACCCAGTACTTC. Its translation is CASSSDRSGGTQYF.

This chain connects TRBV6-6 to TRBJ1-4; D call uncertain. With 0 bases removed from V and 4 bases from J, the gap between germline ends came to 6 bases. The CDR3 spans 14 residues. CDR1 is MNHNY and CDR2 is SVGAGI in the germline V gene (reference sequence). CDR3 coding DNA: TGTGCCAGCAGTTACTCTGTATTTAATGAAAAACTGTTTTTT. It specifies CASSYSVFNEKLFF.

This clone was observed a single time. This chain uses TRBV11-2 with TRBJ2-7; D not resolved. CDR3 length: 14 amino acids. Germline V gene data show CDR1 as SGHAT and CDR2 as FQNNGV. V was shortened by 1 base and J by 2 bases, with 9 bases between the two germline ends. The CDR3 nucleotides read TGTGCCAGCAGCTTAGCGGCTCGGCCCTACGAGCAGTACTTC. Amino acid sequence: CASSLAARPYEQYF.

The gene calls are TRBV18 and TRBJ1-1; maybe TRBD1 (5 bases). The CDR3 is 14 amino acids. V shed 3 bases and J shed 0 bases, with 8 bases lying between them. Germline loops: CDR1 KGHSH, CDR2 LQKENI. CDR3 residues: CASSPGLMNTEAFF. The CDR3 nucleotides read TGTGCCAGCTCACCGGGGCTCATGAACACTGAAGCTTTCTTT.

The V and J genes are TRBV4-1 and TRBJ2-7, with D unresolved. Germline lookup yields CDR1 MGHRA and CDR2 YSYEKL. CDR3 length: 14 amino acids. V was shortened by 4 bases and J by 2 bases, with 12 bases between the two germline ends. Here the CDR3 reads CASSPSTGPYEQYF. The CDR3 DNA reads TGCGCCAGCAGCCCCTCGACCGGCCCCTACGAGCAGTACTTC.

The chain couples TRBV2 to TRBJ2-3; possibly TRBD1 or TRBD2 for D (5 bases each). V was trimmed by 8 bases and J by 0 bases, leaving 15 bases between them. The CDR3 covers 15 residues. Germline assignment: CDR1 SNHLY and CDR2 FYNNEI. The DNA of the CDR3 is TGTGCCAGCGATACTCTTGGGGGTAGCACAGATACGCAGTATTTT. Translated, it gives CASDTLGGSTDTQYF. Using reference TRBV2 and TRBJ2-3 for the parts outside the CDR3, the full variable domain is EPEVTQTPSHQVTQMGQEVILRCVPISNHLYFYWYRQILGQKVEFLVSFYNNEISEKSEIFDDQFSVERPDGSNFTLKIRSTKLEDSAMYFCASDTLGGSTDTQYFGPGTRLTVL.

This rearrangement joins TRBV30 to TRBJ2-7; TRBD2 agrees at 9 bases. Germline CDR1 reads GTSNPN; CDR2 reads SVGIG (reference sequence). The CDR3 has 13 amino acids. Trimming took 3 bases from V and 3 from J; bases not matched to a gene: 3. CDR3 in DNA: TGTGCCTGGAGACTAGCGGGCTTCTACGAGCAGTACTTC. It translates to CAWRLAGFYEQYF. Full variable domain (outside the CDR3, taken from reference TRBV30 and TRBJ2-7): SQTIHQWPATLVQPVGSPLSLECTVEGTSNPNLYWYRQAAGRGLQLLFYSVGIGQISSEVPQNLSASRPQDRQFILSSKKLLLSDSGFYLCAWRLAGFYEQYFGPGTRLTVT.